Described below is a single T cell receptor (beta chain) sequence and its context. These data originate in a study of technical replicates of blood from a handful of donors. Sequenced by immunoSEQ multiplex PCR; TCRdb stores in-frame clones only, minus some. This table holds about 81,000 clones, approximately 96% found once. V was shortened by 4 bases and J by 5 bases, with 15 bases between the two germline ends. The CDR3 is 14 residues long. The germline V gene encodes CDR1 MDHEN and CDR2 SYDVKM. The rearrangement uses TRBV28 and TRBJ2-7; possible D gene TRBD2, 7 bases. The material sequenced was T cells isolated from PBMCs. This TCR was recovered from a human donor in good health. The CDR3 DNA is TGTGCCAGCAGTTCGGGGGGCGCGATCCACGAGCAGTACTTC. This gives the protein CASSSGGAIHEQYF.